The entry below gives a single T cell receptor (beta chain) sequence along with its context. Its antigen is undetermined. 60 Vbeta and 13 Jbeta primers were used in PCR. The table came from immunoSEQ multiplex PCR; TCRdb's copy has only in-frame clones and leaves some out. The repertoire holds under 140,000 clones, around 80% seen once, with roughly 2.9% in the top ten. The sample is drawn from a study of cytomegalovirus exposure and HLA in healthy donors. Study-level results: Cytomegalovirus status, reportedly, was diagnosed with high specificity and sensitivity by the classifier. Some TCR beta chains (around 180 of them) were listed as cytomegalovirus-associated. TCR beta V segments were, for the most part, productive about 87% or about 30% of the time in an earlier analysis. The study carried out a later analysis of TCR beta sequences. It associated around 17,000 of them with specific HLA alleles at a false discovery rate of 0.05.

This TCR was sampled from an older woman in good health and CMV-seropositive. Sequenced input: PBMCs.

CDR3 in DNA: TGTGCCAGCACCGGGGTGACGCAGTATTTT. It specifies CASTGVTQYF. The rearrangement uses TRBV7-9 and TRBJ2-3; perhaps TRBD2 as D (5 bases). The CDR3 runs 10 residues. Germline-derived CDR1 and CDR2 are SEHNR and FQNEAQ (reference sequence). The V gene lost 7 bases and the J gene lost 9 bases, with 8 bases spanning the gap. Full variable domain (remainder filled in from reference TRBV7-9 and TRBJ2-3): DTGVSQNPRHKITKRGQNVTFRCDPISEHNRLYWYRQTLGQGPEFLTYFQNEAQLEKSRLLSDRFSAERPKGSFSTLEIQRTEQGDSAMYLCASTGVTQYFGPGTRLTVL.